The 17 T cell receptor beta chains below come from one sample, sequenced in a study of blood T cell repertoires in COVID-19. Sequenced by immunoSEQ multiplex PCR; TCRdb stores in-frame clones only, minus some. This sample has 250,000 or so clones; 85% to 95% occur once, and the top ten carry around 0.83%. The sample consisted of peripheral blood. These receptor sequences come from a man aged 25-45 years with COVID-19, enrolled during active disease.

This chain links TRBV7-6 with TRBJ1-4; D is uncertain. The CDR3 has 13 amino acids. V was clipped by 4 bases and J by 8 bases, with 11 bases between them. Germline CDR1 and CDR2: SGHVS and FNYEAQ. The CDR3 sequence is CASSYQRGEKLFF. The CDR3 nucleotides are TGTGCCAGCAGCTATCAACGAGGGGAAAAACTGTTTTTT.

The chain combines TRBV5-1 with TRBJ2-3; weak D call: TRBD1 (6 bases). The CDR3 length is 16 residues. The ends were cut back, 3 bases at V and 2 bases at J, with 16 bases in the middle. CDR1 is SGHRS, CDR2 YFSETQ, per germline. The CDR3 coding sequence is TGCGCCAGCAGCTCGGGCAACAGGGCCTTCACAGATACGCAGTATTTT. This encodes CASSSGNRAFTDTQYF.

The chain uses TRBV4-1 and TRBJ1-2; D is unresolved. The V end was cut by 0 bases, the J end by 6 bases, with 17 bases between. CDR1 is MGHRA, CDR2 YSYEKL, per germline. This CDR3 has 16 amino acids. The CDR3 loop reads CASSQDTPLGRDGYTF. Written as DNA, the CDR3 is TGCGCCAGCAGCCAAGATACCCCCTTGGGGAGGGATGGCTACACCTTC.

This clone was detected only once. This chain joins TRBV7-3 and TRBJ2-7; 9 nucleotides line up with TRBD1. The CDR3 sequence is 14 residues long. Trimming took 5 bases from V and 4 from J; bases not matched to a gene: 6. The germline CDR1 and CDR2 sequences are SGHTA and FQGTGA. As DNA, the CDR3 is TGTGCCAGCAGCAAGGACAGGGGTGGATACGAGCAGTACTTC. This translates into CASSKDRGGYEQYF.

V usage is TRBV4-1 and J usage is TRBJ1-3; 9 bases map to TRBD1. With 0 bases clipped from V and 8 bases from J, the junction kept 8 bases outside the gene matches. The CDR3 sequence is 16 residues long. The V gene's germline CDR1 is MGHRA and CDR2 YSYEKL. CDR3 protein: CASSQDSRTGVYTIYF. In nucleotides, the CDR3 is TGCGCCAGCAGCCAAGATTCCAGGACAGGGGTTTACACCATATATTTT.

J is TRBJ2-3 and V is TRBV3-1 (or the pseudogene TRBV3-2), with 9 bases fitting TRBD1. CDR1 and CDR2 from the germline V gene are LGHDT and YNNKEL (reference sequence). J was trimmed by 4 bases and V by 6 bases; bases with no gene match: 8. CDR3 length: 15 residues. The CDR3 DNA reads as TGTGCCAGCAGAAGGGACAGGGATCTGCCAGATACGCAGTATTTT. This encodes CASRRDRDLPDTQYF.

The chain combines TRBV3-1 (or the pseudogene TRBV3-2) with TRBJ1-2; 12 bases are a match to TRBD1. J was trimmed by 2 bases and V by 3 bases; bases with no gene match: 4. The CDR3 spans 16 residues. Per germline, CDR1 LGHDT and CDR2 YNNKEL (reference sequence). The CDR3 sequence is CASSQGQGALNYGYTF. The CDR3 nucleotides are TGTGCCAGCAGCCAGGGACAGGGGGCTTTAAACTATGGCTACACCTTC.

The chain combines TRBV6-6 with TRBJ2-7; 7 bases fit TRBD1. J gave up 4 bases and V 8 bases, and 11 bases lay outside the gene matches. The CDR3 is 14 residues long. Germline-derived CDR1 and CDR2 are MNHNY and SVGAGI (reference sequence). CDR3: CASGSNLQGYEQYF. CDR3 bases: TGTGCCAGCGGATCAAATTTACAGGGGTACGAGCAGTACTTC.

The rearrangement uses TRBV6-2 or TRBV6-3 and TRBJ1-1, with TRBD1 matching over 7 bases. The trim removed 6 bases at V and 0 bases at J, leaving 22 bases unmatched. The CDR3 is 20 residues long. Germline V gene sequence: CDR1 MNHEY, CDR2 SVGEGT. The CDR3 loop reads CASSPPQQLTGQFMNTEAFF. The CDR3 DNA reads TGTGCCAGCAGCCCACCTCAACAATTAACGGGACAGTTCATGAACACTGAAGCTTTCTTT.

The chain recombines TRBV27 with TRBJ1-1; 8 bases map to TRBD1. The CDR3 is 15 amino acids. The junction had 6 bases not matched to a gene; V was cut back by 3 bases and J by 3 bases. Germline V gene data show CDR1 as MNHEY and CDR2 as SMNVEV (reference sequence). CDR3 protein: CASSFRGPADTEAFF. In nucleotides, the CDR3 is TGTGCCAGCAGTTTCAGGGGGCCGGCGGACACTGAAGCTTTCTTT.

The V gene is TRBV3-1 (or the pseudogene TRBV3-2), the J gene TRBJ1-1; D is perhaps TRBD1 (5 bases). The ends were cut back, 0 bases at V and 3 bases at J, with 14 bases in the middle. CDR1 and CDR2 (germline): LGHDT, YNNKEL (reference sequence). CDR3 length: 16 residues. The CDR3 region is CASSQDGGRDDTEAFF. CDR3 nucleotide sequence: TGTGCCAGCAGCCAAGACGGGGGTCGGGACGACACTGAAGCTTTCTTT.

The chain links TRBV27 to TRBJ1-5; possible D gene TRBD1, 5 bases. The CDR3 covers 18 residues. V dropped 5 bases and J dropped 5 bases, with 25 bases sitting between them. From germline, CDR1 is MNHEY and CDR2 SMNVEV (reference sequence). The chain's CDR3 is CASSIRRASGITDQPQHF. The CDR3 coding sequence is TGTGCCAGCAGTATACGGAGAGCTTCAGGGATCACGGATCAGCCCCAGCATTTT.

In the case of this clone: Other DNA sequences in this sample translate to the same CDR3. J is TRBJ2-2 and V is TRBV18, with a possible D match to TRBD1 (6 bases). This CDR3 spans 14 amino acids. V was pared by 6 bases and J by 1 base, with 9 bases between. The germline V gene has CDR1 KGHSH and CDR2 LQKENI. The CDR3 DNA is TGTGCCAGCTCCCCGGACAGGAACACCGGGGAGCTGTTTTTT. Amino acids: CASSPDRNTGELFF.

This chain connects TRBV25-1 to TRBJ1-2; TRBD1 aligns across 8 bases. The CDR3 contains 15 residues. From germline, CDR1 is MGHDK and CDR2 SYGVNS. Trimming took 1 base from V and 4 from J; bases not matched to a gene: 5. The CDR3 protein is CASSEFTGGSYGYTF. As DNA, the CDR3 is TGTGCCAGCAGTGAATTTACAGGGGGGAGCTATGGCTACACCTTC.

The chain is built from TRBV14 and TRBJ1-5; the D gene is possibly TRBD1 (5 bases). This CDR3 is 18 amino acids long. Trimming removed 11 bases from V and 0 bases from J, with 26 bases in between. Germline values: CDR1 SGHDN, CDR2 FVKESK. The CDR3 sequence is CAGKGGDSRFYSNQPQHF. The CDR3 region has the DNA TGTGCCGGTAAGGGCGGGGACTCTCGATTTTATAGCAATCAGCCCCAGCATTTT.

The chain has TRBV18 and TRBJ1-2, with D unresolved. CDR1 and CDR2 from the germline V gene are KGHSH and LQKENI. Trimming cost V 1 base and J 2 bases, with 11 bases left between them. The CDR3 is 15 amino acids. The CDR3 sequence is CASSPQYIPNYGYTF. The DNA of the CDR3 is TGTGCCAGCTCACCACAGTACATCCCCAACTATGGCTACACCTTC.

The CDR3 sequence: CSAGGGAYGYTF. Here the CDR3 DNA reads TGCAGCGCAGGGGGCGGTGCCTATGGCTACACCTTC. The chain links TRBV29-1 to TRBJ1-2; 8 nucleotides line up with TRBD1. V shed 7 bases and J 4 bases; nucleotides not matched to a gene: 5. Germline V gene lookup returns CDR1 SQVTM and CDR2 ANQGSEA. This CDR3 comprises 12 residues.